The sequence of this TCR beta chain was determined in a study of radiation and T cells in renal cell carcinoma. Study-level points and caveats: No pretreatment tumor biopsies were available for baseline clonotypes.

Noted time point: blood 2 weeks post-SBRT. The sample's treatment: 15 Gy SBRT to primary tumor, nephrectomy 4 weeks later. Blood was sampled at baseline, 2 weeks and 4 weeks after SBRT. The tumor was a clear cell renal cell carcinoma. Produced via immunoSEQ multiplex PCR; TCRdb's table is partial and in-frame only. The sample lists fewer than 90,000 clones; around 86% were seen once. The CDR3 spans 15 residues. The germline V and J ends were trimmed by 5 bases and 7 bases, with 20 bases remaining between them. Germline CDR1 reads SGHAT; CDR2 reads FQNNGV. This clone was seen ten or more times. Its antigen is not identified.

The sequence came from a woman aged 50 to 65 with renal cell carcinoma. The chain combines TRBV11-2 with TRBJ1-2; D unresolved. The specimen comprised blood, sampled from a patient whose treatment included radiotherapy and nephrectomy. CDR3 coding DNA: TGTGCCAGCAGCCCGGTTCCCTGGTTCTTAGGTGGCTACACCTTC. It specifies CASSPVPWFLGGYTF.